This TCR beta chain was captured in a study of identifying expanded T cells in peripheral blood. This clone was seen just once. The antigen is unknown. Healthy donors had no documented immune events, such as infections, while sampled. Whole-study findings and limits: Clone count variance between roughly 2-week samples rose with total template count. Technical replicates showed roughly 1.2 changed clones; around two weeks roughly 16; four weeks 19.

The assay was immunoSEQ multiplex PCR, and TCRdb's table has in-frame clones only and misses some. The repertoire holds 100,000 or so clones, with around 89% as singletons. Germline lookup yields CDR1 SGHKS and CDR2 YYEKEE (reference sequence). Trimming took 4 bases from V and 4 from J, leaving 17 bases between them. This CDR3 region has 15 residues. The sequence was collected from a person aged 18-70 years in good health. The chain uses TRBV5-5 and TRBJ1-2, with unresolved D. Source material: blood. In nucleotides, the CDR3 is TGTGCCAGCAGCCTGTCGGGCGCCGCTTTCTATGGCTACACCTTC. Translated: CASSLSGAAFYGYTF.